This T cell receptor beta chain was recovered during a study of CD8+CD57+ T cells in acquired aplastic anemia. Genomic DNA was employed as the template in profiling TCR beta VDJ and CDR3. TCRdb ran MiXCR on the reads and lists one entry per CDR3 protein. The sample yields about 160,000 distinct CDR3 sequences, about 70% seen once. For sequencing, patients were chosen who had shown expansion of CD8+CD57+ cells by flow cytometry. The source of this sequence is a human donor with aplastic anemia. The material sequenced was sorted CD4+, CD8+, or CD8+CD57+ T cells (not recorded which) from PBMCs.

The CDR3 DNA reads TGTGCCACCAGCAGTTGGACGAACACCGGGGAGCTGTTTTTT. Amino acid sequence: CATSSWTNTGELFF. The V and J genes are TRBV15 and TRBJ2-2; D unclear. The CDR3 length is 14 residues. CDR1 and CDR2 (germline): LNHNV, YYDKDF (reference sequence). The ends were cut back, 3 bases at V and 0 bases at J, with 5 bases in the middle.